This TCR beta chain is from a study of T cell repertoires in cytomegalovirus infection. At the level of the study: Epitope selection comprised recently identified HLA-C-restricted CMV epitopes and well-studied HLA-B-restricted CMV epitopes. CMV infection plus the matching HLA type was flagged by public TCR beta signatures.

General study points: Totalled public TCR beta family frequency picked out people who carried CMV plus the relevant HLA. The response measured ex vivo was dominated by TCR beta clonotypes (HLA-C-restricted and CMV-specific).

About this clonotype: Its antigen is currently unknown.

Trimming shortened V by 2 bases and J by 8 bases, and 12 bases separated the two germline ends. Germline CDR1 reads MNHEY; CDR2 reads SVGEGT. The CDR3 loop spans 13 amino acids. From the reads, TCRdb called clonotypes with MiXCR, one entry per CDR3 protein. The table lists about 920,000 distinct CDR3 sequences, about a third of them singletons. The sequence was obtained from a human donor in good health (CMV status not recorded). Some clones in this sample may be carry-over from other donors' samples. V is TRBV6-2 or TRBV6-3 and J is TRBJ1-2, with D hard to call. The source material was cultured CD8+ T cells from PBMCs, sampled from culture after CMV antigen stimulation. CDR3 amino acids: CASSYKTLGGYTF. As DNA, the CDR3 is TGTGCCAGCAGTTACAAGACACTGGGCGGCTACACCTTC.